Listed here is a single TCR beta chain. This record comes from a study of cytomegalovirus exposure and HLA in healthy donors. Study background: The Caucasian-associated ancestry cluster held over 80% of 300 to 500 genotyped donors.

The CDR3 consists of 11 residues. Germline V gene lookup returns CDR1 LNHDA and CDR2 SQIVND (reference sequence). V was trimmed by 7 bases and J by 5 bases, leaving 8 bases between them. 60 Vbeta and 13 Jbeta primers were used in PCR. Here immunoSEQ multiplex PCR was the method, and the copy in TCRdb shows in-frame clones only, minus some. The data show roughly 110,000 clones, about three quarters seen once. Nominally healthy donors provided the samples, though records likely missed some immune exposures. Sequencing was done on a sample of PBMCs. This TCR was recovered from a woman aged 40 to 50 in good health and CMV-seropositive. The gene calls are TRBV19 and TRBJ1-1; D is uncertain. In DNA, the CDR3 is TGTGCCAGTAACCGGGGAACTGAAGCTTTCTTT. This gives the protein CASNRGTEAFF.